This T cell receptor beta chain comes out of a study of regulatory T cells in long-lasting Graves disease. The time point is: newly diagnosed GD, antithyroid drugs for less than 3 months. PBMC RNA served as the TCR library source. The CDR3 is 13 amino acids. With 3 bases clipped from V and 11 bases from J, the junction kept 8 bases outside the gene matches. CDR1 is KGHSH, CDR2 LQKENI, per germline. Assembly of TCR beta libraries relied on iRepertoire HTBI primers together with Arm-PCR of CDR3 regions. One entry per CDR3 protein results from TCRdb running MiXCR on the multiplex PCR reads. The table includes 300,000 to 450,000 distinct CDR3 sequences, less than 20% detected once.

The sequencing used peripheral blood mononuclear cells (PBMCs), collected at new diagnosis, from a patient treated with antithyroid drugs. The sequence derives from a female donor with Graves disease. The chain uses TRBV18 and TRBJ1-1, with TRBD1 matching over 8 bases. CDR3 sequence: CASSPDRGDMAFF. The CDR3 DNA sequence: TGTGCCAGCTCACCCGACAGGGGTGATATGGCTTTCTTT.